In its sample, the clone carrying this T cell receptor (beta chain) was seen many times. The sample belongs to a study of T cells in Graves' hyperthyroidism and ophthalmopathy. Study-wide context: Blood was drawn when the patient was first diagnosed and still untreated.

For the diagnoses, clinical symptoms, serum thyroxine and TRAb, thyroid ultrasound and orbital computed tomography were used. Amplification yielded TCR beta CDR3 regions, with RNA transcripts as the source. In the first-round RT-PCR of the TCR CDR3, the HTBI primer set was used. TCRdb used MiXCR to reprocess the multiplex PCR reads, holding one entry per CDR3 protein. The data contain hundreds of thousands of distinct CDR3 sequences, roughly 14% of them singletons. This sequence originates from a woman between 35 and 50 years old with Graves' ophthalmopathy. Source material: blood.

The CDR3 nucleotides read TGCGCCAGCCATGGACTAGCGGGGGGGAACACCGGGGAGCTGTTTTTT. This codes for CASHGLAGGNTGELFF. This sequence joins TRBV10-1 and TRBJ2-2, with 14 bases identical to TRBD2. V trimming: 8 bases; J trimming: 1 base; junction bases outside the gene matches: 3. This CDR3 comprises 16 residues. The V gene's germline CDR1 is WNHNN and CDR2 SYGVQD (reference sequence).